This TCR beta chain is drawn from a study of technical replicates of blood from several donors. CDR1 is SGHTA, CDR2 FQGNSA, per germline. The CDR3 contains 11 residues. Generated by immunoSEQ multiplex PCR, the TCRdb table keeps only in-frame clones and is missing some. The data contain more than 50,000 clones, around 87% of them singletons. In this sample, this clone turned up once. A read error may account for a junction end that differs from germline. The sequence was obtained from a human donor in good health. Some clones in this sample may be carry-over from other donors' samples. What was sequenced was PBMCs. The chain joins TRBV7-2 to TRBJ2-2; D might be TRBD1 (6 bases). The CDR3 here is CASSFYRELFF. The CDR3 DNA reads TGTGCCAGCAGCTTTTACAGGGAGTTGTTTTTT.